The 19 T cell receptor beta chains in this list originate from one sample, sequenced in a study of sequential checkpoint blockade in melanoma. This sample's treatment: randomized to nivolumab then ipilimumab (arm A) or the reverse (arm B). Repertoires were generated with immunoSEQ multiplex PCR, while TCRdb's copy carries only in-frame clones and drops some. The sample lists 2,000 to 2,500 clones, more than 20% occurring once. The source material was tumor tissue (inferred from file names), sampled from a patient given nivolumab and ipilimumab in sequence. The receptors shown here come from a human donor with melanoma.

The chain links TRBV6-7 to TRBJ2-7, with D hard to call. TRBV6-7 is given ORF status, its function remaining uncertain. Trimming took 6 bases from V and 2 from J, leaving 8 bases between them. The CDR3 extends over 12 amino acids. The CDR3 is CASRQNPYEQYF. Here the CDR3 DNA reads TGTGCCAGCAGGCAGAATCCCTACGAGCAGTACTTC.

This clone has at least ten counts. This chain connects TRBV11-3 to TRBJ2-3; the D gene is possibly TRBD1 (5 bases). The CDR3 has 16 residues. Trimming stripped 5 bases from V and 3 bases from J, with 18 bases between. The germline V gene has CDR1 SGHNT and CDR2 YENEEA. The CDR3 here is CASSPSGWGRTDTQYF. As DNA, the CDR3 is TGTGCCAGCAGCCCCTCCGGGTGGGGCCGAACAGATACGCAGTATTTT.

By share, this clone counts as medium-sized. The genes are TRBV28 and TRBJ2-7; no clear D gene. Germline loops: CDR1 MDHEN, CDR2 SYDVKM. V dropped 5 bases and J dropped 7 bases, with 12 bases sitting between them. This CDR3 has 12 amino acids. This CDR3 is CASSRALREQYF. CDR3 coding DNA: TGTGCCAGCAGTCGGGCCCTACGGGAGCAGTACTTC.

A few counts support this clone. The chain carries TRBV6-8 and TRBJ1-5, with no clear D. Germline assignment: CDR1 MNHGY and CDR2 SAAAGT. The CDR3 has 13 residues. V was trimmed by 7 bases and J by 3 bases, leaving 10 bases between them. The DNA for the CDR3 is TGTGCCAGCACCCCGGCACTCAATCAGCCCCAGCATTTT. Translation gives CASTPALNQPQHF.

This clone was counted ten times or more. J is TRBJ1-4 and V is TRBV11-3; D gene unclear. Per the germline V gene, CDR1 is SGHNT and CDR2 is YENEEA. V dropped 5 bases and J dropped 0 bases, with 16 bases sitting between them. The CDR3 consists of 17 residues. This CDR3 reads CASSRSDKASTNEKLFF. For the CDR3, the DNA is TGTGCCAGCAGCCGCTCTGACAAAGCTTCAACTAATGAAAAACTGTTTTTT.

This clone was recorded a few times. The chain is built from TRBV6-8 and TRBJ2-1; maybe TRBD1 (6 bases). CDR3 length: 15 residues. Germline values: CDR1 MNHGY, CDR2 SAAAGT. The V gene lost 0 bases and the J gene lost 7 bases, with 13 bases spanning the gap. CDR3 sequence reads: CASSYSRQGLNEQFF. CDR3 nucleotides: TGTGCCAGCAGTTACTCGCGGCAGGGGCTGAATGAGCAGTTCTTC.

This sequence joins TRBV30 and TRBJ1-4; D is undetermined. The CDR3 loop spans 12 amino acids. CDR1 is GTSNPN, CDR2 SVGIG, per germline (reference sequence). The V end lost 1 base, the J end lost 8 bases, and 8 bases lay between the germline ends. CDR3 residues: CAWSGRGEKLFF. CDR3 coding DNA: TGTGCCTGGAGTGGGAGAGGCGAAAAACTGTTTTTT.

This clone was seen at least ten times. The chain carries TRBV7-6 and TRBJ2-7; no clear D gene. This CDR3 spans 15 amino acids. Trimming stripped 1 base from V and 4 bases from J, with 14 bases between. CDR1 and CDR2 from the germline V gene are SGHVS and FNYEAQ. This CDR3 is CASSLDGGSFYEQYF. The CDR3 region has the DNA TGTGCCAGCAGCTTAGACGGCGGATCCTTTTACGAGCAGTACTTC. The variable domain in full, completed from reference TRBV7-6 and TRBJ2-7, reads GAGVSQSPRYKVTKRGQDVALRCDPISGHVSLYWYRQALGQGPEFLTYFNYEAQQDKSGLPNDRFSAERPEGSISTLTIQRTEQRDSAMYRCASSLDGGSFYEQYFGPGTRLTVT.

This clone has a handful of counts. The chain recombines TRBV14 with TRBJ1-1, with D possibly matching TRBD1 (6 bases). Germline lookup yields CDR1 SGHDN and CDR2 FVKESK. V shed 6 bases and J shed 1 base, with 12 bases lying between them. This CDR3 has 14 residues. CDR3 region: CASRKWTENTEAFF. The DNA of the CDR3 is TGTGCCAGCAGAAAATGGACAGAGAACACTGAAGCTTTCTTT.

This clone occurred many times. The genes are TRBV11-3 and TRBJ2-3; D not certain. V lost 2 bases, J lost 0 bases, and 9 bases lay in between. The CDR3 consists of 15 residues. CDR1 is SGHNT and CDR2 is YENEEA in the germline V gene. CDR3: CASSLTGLSTDTQYF. CDR3 DNA: TGTGCCAGCAGCTTAACTGGGCTCAGCACAGATACGCAGTATTTT.

The sample holds a few counts of this clone. This chain joins TRBV28 and TRBJ1-5, with D perhaps matching TRBD1 (6 bases). This CDR3 is built from 14 residues. From germline, CDR1 is MDHEN and CDR2 SYDVKM. Trimming left V 3 bases short and J 0 bases short, with 6 bases between. The CDR3, as DNA: TGTGCCAGCAGTTTGGACAGTAGCAATCAGCCCCAGCATTTT. It translates to CASSLDSSNQPQHF. Filled out from reference TRBV28 and TRBJ1-5, the complete variable domain reads DVKVTQSSRYLVKRTGEKVFLECVQDMDHENMFWYRQDPGLGLRLIYFSYDVKMKEKGDIPEGYSVSREKKERFSLILESASTNQTSMYLCASSLDSSNQPQHFGDGTRLSIL.

This clone was recorded only once. J is TRBJ1-1 and V is TRBV19, with TRBD1 identical over 7 bases. Per the germline V gene, CDR1 is LNHDA and CDR2 is SQIVND (reference sequence). The V and J ends lost 3 bases and 5 bases, in that order; junction bases with no gene match: 9. The CDR3 consists of 15 residues. Here the CDR3 reads CASSIREGARTEAFF. CDR3 sequence (DNA): TGTGCCAGTAGTATCAGGGAGGGGGCCCGGACTGAAGCTTTCTTT.

This clone was observed at least ten times. The chain links TRBV1 to TRBJ2-6; TRBD1, the D gene given by the table, was not confirmed from the DNA. TRBV1 is a pseudogene locus. The CDR3 sequence is 17 residues long. The CDR3 protein is CASSRDTSSSGANVLTF. For the CDR3, the DNA is TGCGCCAGCAGCCGTGACACGTCGAGCTCTGGGGCCAACGTCCTGACTTTC.

The table lists this clone with a few counts. The chain joins TRBV6-8 to TRBJ1-6; tentatively, D is TRBD1 (5 bases). The CDR3 length is 13 residues. Germline lookup yields CDR1 MNHGY and CDR2 SAAAGT. The ends were cut back, 7 bases at V and 6 bases at J, with 10 bases in the middle. The DNA of the CDR3 is TGTGCCAGCAAGCCGGGGGGTAATTCACCCCTCCACTTT. Translation gives CASKPGGNSPLHF.

This chain links TRBV6-8 with TRBJ1-4; the D gene is possibly TRBD1 (5 bases). Germline loops: CDR1 MNHGY, CDR2 SAAAGT. CDR3 length: 16 amino acids. The V end lost 4 bases, the J end lost 7 bases, and 19 bases lay between the germline ends. CDR3 region: CASSWAIGTGIEKLFF. Written as DNA, the CDR3 is TGTGCCAGCAGTTGGGCTATAGGGACGGGGATTGAAAAACTGTTTTTT.

This clone is a singleton in its sample. The V gene is TRBV5-1, the J gene TRBJ2-3, with D perhaps TRBD1 (5 bases). This CDR3 contains 14 residues. Germline assignment: CDR1 SGHRS and CDR2 YFSETQ. Between the trimmed V and J ends, which lost 4 bases and 2 bases, there was a span of 11 bases. CDR3 in DNA: TGCGCCAGCAGCCCCCAGGGCAACACAGATACGCAGTATTTT. Translating it yields CASSPQGNTDTQYF.

CDR3 sequence (DNA): TGTGCCAGCAGCCTTCTGACTAGTACGTACGAGCAGTACTTC. It encodes CASSLLTSTYEQYF. J is TRBJ2-7 and V is TRBV28; D might be TRBD2 (6 bases). V shed 6 bases and J shed 4 bases, with 16 bases lying between them. Germline V CDR1 and CDR2: MDHEN, SYDVKM. CDR3 length: 14 residues.

This clone ranks as medium-sized. This chain connects TRBV11-3 to TRBJ1-3; 7 bases align to TRBD1. This CDR3 has 17 amino acids. J lost 0 bases, V lost 7 bases, and 12 bases had no gene match. Germline CDR1 SGHNT, CDR2 YENEEA. As DNA, the CDR3 is TGTGCCAGCAAGGGACAGCGAGATTCGTCCTCTGGAAACACCATATATTTT. Amino acid sequence: CASKGQRDSSSGNTIYF.

This clone has at least ten counts. The V gene is TRBV11-3, the J gene TRBJ2-7; tentatively, D is TRBD1 (5 bases). Germline V lookup: CDR1 SGHNT, CDR2 YENEEA. The CDR3 is 14 residues long. V was shortened by 5 bases and J by 3 bases, with 14 bases between the two germline ends. The CDR3 DNA is TGTGCCAGCAGCCTAACAGGTAACGGCTACGAGCAGTACTTC. Translation gives CASSLTGNGYEQYF. Full variable domain (outside the CDR3, taken from reference TRBV11-3 and TRBJ2-7): EAGVVQSPRYKIIEKKQPVAFWCNPISGHNTLYWYLQNLGQGPELLIRYENEEAVDDSQLPKDRFSAERLKGVDSTLKIQPAELGDSAVYLCASSLTGNGYEQYFGPGTRLTVT.